Included here is one TCR beta chain sequence, with context. Its antigen is not identified. The PCR made use of 60 Vbeta and 13 Jbeta primers. Profiled with immunoSEQ multiplex PCR; TCRdb holds only in-frame clones, not every one. The table lists 190,000 or so clones, under 85% of them singletons. This sample is part of a study of cytomegalovirus exposure and HLA in healthy donors. In the study overall: In an early release, HLA-typed donors contributed about 80 million unique TCR sequences.

Study results and caveats: Both high specificity and high sensitivity reportedly marked the classifier's diagnosis of cytomegalovirus status.

This CDR3 region has 13 residues. V lost 5 bases to trimming and J lost 5 bases, with 12 bases between them. Germline CDR1 SGHVS, CDR2 FNYEAQ. Sequences were obtained from PBMCs. The chain couples TRBV7-6 to TRBJ2-5; D possibly corresponds to TRBD1 (6 bases). The clonotype comes from a man aged 50 to 59 in good health and CMV-seronegative. DNA of the CDR3: TGTGCCAGCAGCACAGGGTTAGCGGAGACCCAGTACTTC. Its translation is CASSTGLAETQYF.